These T cell receptor beta chains were read from a single sample in a study of T cells in Graves' hyperthyroidism and ophthalmopathy. TCRdb itself ran the multiplex PCR reads through MiXCR, one entry per CDR3 protein. Among about 500,000 distinct CDR3 sequences listed, 15% to 20% were seen once. The sample taken for sequencing was blood. These receptors were obtained from a woman under 30 with Graves' ophthalmopathy. The CDR3 runs from the conserved cysteine through the conserved F or W. Each record gives: clone size, D gene, V gene, J gene, CDR3 DNA, CDR3 protein. The D gene is left open where the match is weak. Size values are once, few and many counts, or a class for expanded clones, and some rows have none.

>few|TRBD1|TRBV3-1|TRBJ2-6
TGTGCCAGCAGCCAAGGGACAGGGGGCTTCAACGTCCTGACTTTC
CASSQGTGGFNVLTF
>many|TRBD2|TRBV10-3|TRBJ2-5
TGTGCCATCAGTGAAAGGGCTAGCGGTCCACAAGAGACCCAGTACTTC
CAISERASGPQETQYF
>many|TRBD1|TRBV6-1|TRBJ1-2
TGTGCCAGCAGCCTAACAGGGGCTGGCTACACCTTC
CASSLTGAGYTF
>many|-|TRBV28|TRBJ1-1
TGTGCCAGCAGTTTATGGGGGGCAATGAACACTGAAGCTTTCTTT
CASSLWGAMNTEAFF
>many|-|TRBV12-3/TRBV12-4|TRBJ2-5
TGTGCCAGCAGTTTCGGCAGGGCGGTAGGAGAGACCCAGTACTTC
CASSFGRAVGETQYF
>many|TRBD2|TRBV2|TRBJ2-5
TGTGCCAGCAGTGGGACTAGCGGGGGGGAAGAGACCCAGTACTTC
CASSGTSGGEETQYF
>few|-|TRBV5-6|TRBJ1-5
TGTGCCAGCAGCTACCAGGGGACGCCCCAGCATTTT
CASSYQGTPQHF
>-|-|TRBV9|TRBJ1-6
TGTGCCAGCAGCGTAGGACATCCAGGGACCTATAATTCACCCCTCCACTTT
CASSVGHPGTYNSPLHF
>many|-|TRBV11-2|TRBJ2-7
TGTGCCAGCAGCTTTTCGGGTAGCGGAAACGAGCAGTACTTC
CASSFSGSGNEQYF
>few|TRBD1|TRBV7-6|TRBJ1-1
TGTGCCAGCAGCTTAGGGAGGACAGGGTTCACTGAAGCTTTCTTT
CASSLGRTGFTEAFF
>many|TRBD2|TRBV28|TRBJ2-1
TGTGCCAGCACCTCGACGGGACTAGCGATAGAGAGTGAGCAGTTCTTC
CASTSTGLAIESEQFF
>many|-|TRBV5-6|TRBJ1-2
TGTGCCAGCAGCTCGATCGACCGTTCCTATGGCTACACCTTC
CASSSIDRSYGYTF
>many|-|TRBV20-1|TRBJ2-7
TGCAGTGCTAGAGATGCCGAAAACAGGTTCACCTCCTACGAGCAGTACTTC
CSARDAENRFTSYEQYF
>-|TRBD1|TRBV5-4|TRBJ2-5
TGTGCCAGCATCCGGACAGGGGAAGAGACCCAGTACTTC
CASIRTGEETQYF
>few|-|TRBV28|TRBJ2-5
TGTGCCAGCAGTTTGAGCCTTCAGACTAGTCAAGAGACCCAGTACTTC
CASSLSLQTSQETQYF
>-|TRBD1|TRBV30|TRBJ1-2
TGTGCCTGCCAGGGGGCGTATGGCTACACCTTC
CACQGAYGYTF
>-|-|TRBV4-3|TRBJ2-1
TGCGCCAGCAGCCAAGATACAGGCAACAATGAGCAGTTCTTC
CASSQDTGNNEQFF
>many|TRBD2|TRBV20-1|TRBJ2-3
TGCAGTGCTTCCACTTTCCTTAGCGGGAGTTGGGCTGGCACAGATACGCAGTATTTT
CSASTFLSGSWAGTDTQYF
>few|-|TRBV28|TRBJ1-5
TGTGCCAGCAGACCACAGGGAGTAAGCAATCGGCCCCAGCATTTT
CASRPQGVSNRPQHF
>-|-|TRBV5-1|TRBJ1-6
TGCGCCAGCAGCTTGACGGGGGCCCTATCCCCTAATTCACCCCTCCACTTT
CASSLTGALSPNSPLHF
>-|-|TRBV6-2/TRBV6-3|TRBJ1-1
TGTGCCAGCAGTTACGTGCAGGACGGGACTGAAACTTTCTTT
CASSYVQDGTETFF
>many|-|TRBV3-1|TRBJ1-1
TGTGCCAGCAGCCCTCACCACGGGAACACTGAAGCTTTCTTT
CASSPHHGNTEAFF
>many|-|TRBV5-6|TRBJ2-7
TGTGCCAGCAGCTCGTACAGCCCTACCTACGAGCAGTACTTC
CASSSYSPTYEQYF
>many|TRBD1|TRBV27|TRBJ1-2
TGTGCCAGCAGAGCGGGACAGAGTTTGAGAGGCTACACCTTC
CASRAGQSLRGYTF
>few|-|TRBV15|TRBJ1-1
TGTGCCACCAGCAGAGTCTCCCGCGCTGAAGCTTTCTTT
CATSRVSRAEAFF
>many|-|TRBV28|TRBJ2-7
TGTGCCAGCAGCTTAGGGTCAGGGCATGGCTACGAGCAGTACTTC
CASSLGSGHGYEQYF
>few|TRBD1|TRBV7-9|TRBJ2-5
TGTGCCAGCAGCTTAGTTTCAAGGGGGCTGGAGACCCAGTACTTC
CASSLVSRGLETQYF
>many|-|TRBV5-6|TRBJ2-7
TGTGCCAGCAGGGAATGGGGGACGGTATCCTACGAGCAGTACTTC
CASREWGTVSYEQYF
>many|-|TRBV12-3/TRBV12-4|TRBJ2-7
TGTGCCAGCAGTTTGGGAAGCGCGAAAGGATACGAGCAGTACTTC
CASSLGSAKGYEQYF
>many|-|TRBV7-9|TRBJ2-3
TGTGCCAGCAGCTGGACCCAGCGGCTCTTGGGGACGGGGACGCAGTATTTT
CASSWTQRLLGTGTQYF
>-|-|TRBV24-1|TRBJ2-1
TGTGCCACCGACGACGGGAGCTCCTACAATGAGCAGTTCTTC
CATDDGSSYNEQFF
>-|TRBD1|TRBV13|TRBJ2-6
TGTGCCAGCAGCTTCGGGACAGTCGAGCATCCATCTGGGGCCAACGTCCTGACTTTC
CASSFGTVEHPSGANVLTF
>-|-|TRBV7-3|TRBJ1-2
TGTGCCAGCTCACCTTCCTCCGGCCGGGGGGTACCGAACTATGGCTACACCTTC
CASSPSSGRGVPNYGYTF
>many|TRBD1|TRBV28|TRBJ2-1
TGTGCCAGCAGTCCAGGGGGCGCTAAAAATGAGCAGTTCTTC
CASSPGGAKNEQFF
>-|TRBD1|TRBV7-9|TRBJ2-1
TGTGCCAGCAGCTCTTCCACGATCCGGGACAGAAACTACAATGAGCAGTTCTTC
CASSSSTIRDRNYNEQFF
>-|-|TRBV28|TRBJ1-2
TGCGCCATCACTCAGGGTAACTATGGCTACACCTTC
CAITQGNYGYTF
>many|-|TRBV6-1|TRBJ2-3
TGTGCCAGCAGTTCCTCCTCGGGACGCCCTAGCACAGATACGCAGTATTTT
CASSSSSGRPSTDTQYF
>many|-|TRBV12-3/TRBV12-4|TRBJ1-2
TGTGCCAGCAGTTTAGTAAGGGACCTGAACTATGGCTACACCTTC
CASSLVRDLNYGYTF
>many|-|TRBV28|TRBJ2-3
TGTGCCAGCAGTTTTCCTCGGGACACCACAGATACGCAGTATTTT
CASSFPRDTTDTQYF
>many|-|TRBV6-1|TRBJ2-7
TGTGCCAGCAGTGAAGAAGGTAGCGAGATCGCCTACGAGCAGTACTTC
CASSEEGSEIAYEQYF
>many|-|TRBV2|TRBJ1-1
TGTGCCAGCAGCTCCGACAGGAAGGTTGAAGCTTTCTTT
CASSSDRKVEAFF
>few|-|TRBV18|TRBJ1-5
TGTGCCAGCTCAACGGGAGGCCTTAGCAATCAGCCCCAGCATTTT
CASSTGGLSNQPQHF
>many|TRBD1|TRBV7-2|TRBJ2-1
TGTGCCAGCAGCCGACAGGGGTTAGCTGAGCAGTTCTTC
CASSRQGLAEQFF
>many|-|TRBV5-1|TRBJ2-7
TGCGCCAGCAGCTTGCTCGCCCGGCAAGCCAACTACGAGCAGTACTTC
CASSLLARQANYEQYF
>many|-|TRBV28|TRBJ1-1
TGTGCCAGCAGCCCAGCCCGGGGGAGCACTGAAGCTTTCTTT
CASSPARGSTEAFF
>many|-|TRBV29-1|TRBJ2-7
TGCAGCGTTGAAGATGGACCTGGCGAATACGAGCAGTACTTC
CSVEDGPGEYEQYF
>few|-|TRBV20-1|TRBJ2-1
TGCAGTGCCCTTTCGACTAGTGGCAATGAGCAGTTCTTC
CSALSTSGNEQFF
>many|-|TRBV2|TRBJ1-1
TGTGCCAGCAGTGATGGAGTCTCGGCTGGGGCGAACACTGAAGCTTTCTTT
CASSDGVSAGANTEAFF
>few|-|TRBV6-1|TRBJ2-1
TGTGCCAGCAGGGAGAGTCTCAGCTCCTACAATGAGCAGTTCTTC
CASRESLSSYNEQFF
>few|-|TRBV13|TRBJ2-5
TGTGCCAGCAGCTTAGTACAGGGATTGGAAGAGACCCAGTACTTC
CASSLVQGLEETQYF
>many|-|TRBV20-1|TRBJ1-5
TGCAGTGCGTTGACAGGTAAAAATCAGCCCCAGCATTTT
CSALTGKNQPQHF
>few|-|TRBV27|TRBJ1-6
TGTGCCAGCAGTTTGACAGGTTATAATTCACCCCTCCACTTT
CASSLTGYNSPLHF